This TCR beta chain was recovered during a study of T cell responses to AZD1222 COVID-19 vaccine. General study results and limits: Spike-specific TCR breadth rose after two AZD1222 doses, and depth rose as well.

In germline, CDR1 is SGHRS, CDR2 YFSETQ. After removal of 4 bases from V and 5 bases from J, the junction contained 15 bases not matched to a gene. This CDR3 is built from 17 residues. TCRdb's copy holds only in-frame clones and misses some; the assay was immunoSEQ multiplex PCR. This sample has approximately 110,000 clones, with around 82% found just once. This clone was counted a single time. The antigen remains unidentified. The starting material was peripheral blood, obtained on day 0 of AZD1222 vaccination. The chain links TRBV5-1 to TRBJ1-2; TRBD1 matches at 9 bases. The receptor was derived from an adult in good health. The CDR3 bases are TGCGCCAGCAGCGGACCGGCCCCTCGACAGGGGGAGTATGGCTACACCTTC. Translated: CASSGPAPRQGEYGYTF. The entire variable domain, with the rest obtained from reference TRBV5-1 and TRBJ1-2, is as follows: KAGVTQTPRYLIKTRGQQVTLSCSPISGHRSVSWYQQTPGQGLQFLFEYFSETQRNKGNFPGRFSGRQFSNSRSEMNVSTLELGDSALYLCASSGPAPRQGEYGYTFGSGTRLTVV.